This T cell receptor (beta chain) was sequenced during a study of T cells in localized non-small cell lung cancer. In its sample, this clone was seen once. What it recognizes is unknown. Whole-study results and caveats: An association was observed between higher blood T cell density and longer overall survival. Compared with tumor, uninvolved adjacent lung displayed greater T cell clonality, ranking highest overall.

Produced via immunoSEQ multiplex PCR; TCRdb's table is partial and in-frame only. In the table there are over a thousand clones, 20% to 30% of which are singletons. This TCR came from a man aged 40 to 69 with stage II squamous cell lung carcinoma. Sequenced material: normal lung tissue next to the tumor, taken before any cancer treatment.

CDR3 sequence (DNA): TGCGCCAGCAGTGGATCCGGAGGACAGACGCAGTATTTT. Protein product: CASSGSGGQTQYF. V usage is TRBV10-1 and J usage is TRBJ2-3, with a tentative D call TRBD1 (6 bases). The CDR3 runs 13 residues. Trimming removed 4 bases from V and 9 bases from J, with 14 bases in between. Germline-derived CDR1 and CDR2 are WNHNN and SYGVQD (reference sequence).